This T cell receptor (beta chain) comes out of a study of identical twins. Healthy Caucasians alone served as donors. TCRdb fed the 5' RACE reads into MiXCR, producing one record per CDR3 protein. Seen here are about 530,000 distinct CDR3 sequences, 20% to 25% observed once, and the top ten hold 0.48%. The CDR3 runs to 13 residues. V lost 8 bases and J 0 bases, leaving 9 bases between the germline ends. Germline V gene data show CDR1 as ENHRY and CDR2 as SYGVKD. The sample also formed part of further work on yellow fever vaccine responses in identical twins.

The rearrangement uses TRBV10-3 and TRBJ2-3; a weak D match, TRBD1 (5 bases). The source of this sequence is a woman aged 18-35 years in good health. The sequenced sample consisted of CD4+ T cells sorted from blood. CDR3 loop: CAIWGPSTDTQYF. The CDR3 coding sequence is TGTGCCATCTGGGGCCCTAGCACAGATACGCAGTATTTT.